A single sample gave rise to the 30 T cell receptor beta chains below, sequenced in a study of neurological immune-mediated disorders. TCRdb independently ran MiXCR on the 5' RACE reads; one entry per CDR3 protein. This repertoire shows approximately 40,000 distinct CDR3 sequences, 12% found once; its top ten account for roughly 1.3%. Sequencing was done on a sample of PBMCs. Receptors originate from a female donor in good health.

This clonotype showed up just a few times. A much bigger clone sits one base away, suggesting this may be a read error. The chain employs TRBV10-2 and TRBJ2-7; D not resolved. The CDR3 extends over 11 amino acids. CDR1 and CDR2 (germline): WSHSY, SAAADI. CDR3 DNA: TGCGCCAGCGCGGACGGCTACGACCAGTACTTC. It codes for CASADGYDQYF.

Regarding this clonotype: One junction end does not reproduce the germline sequence, and a read error may be involved. The V call is TRBV5-1, the J call TRBJ2-1; no clear D gene. The germline V gene has CDR1 SGHRS and CDR2 YFSETQ. The CDR3 sequence is 14 residues long. CDR3 in DNA: TGCGTCAGCAGCTTAGGGCAGTACTACAATGAGCAGTTCTTC. Translated: CVSSLGQYYNEQFF. Based on the CDR3 plus reference TRBV5-1 and TRBJ2-1, the full variable domain is KAGVTQTPRYLIKTRGQQVTLSCSPISGHRSVSWYQQTPGQGLQFLFEYFSETQRNKGNFPGRFSGRQFSNSRSEMNVSTLELGDSALYLCVSSLGQYYNEQFFGPGTRLTVL.

This clonotype was counted many times. The V call is TRBV7-6, the J call TRBJ1-6, with TRBD1 as a possible D gene (5 bases). The CDR3 length is 16 residues. The V gene's germline CDR1 is SGHVS and CDR2 FNYEAQ. Trimming took 4 bases from V and 0 from J, leaving 10 bases between them. CDR3 loop: CASSSGGISYNSPLHF. CDR3 DNA: TGTGCCAGCAGCTCGGGGGGGATCTCCTATAATTCACCCCTCCACTTT.

Ten or more counts support this clonotype. This sequence joins TRBV12-3 or TRBV12-4 and TRBJ1-5; D perhaps matches TRBD1 (6 bases). The CDR3 is 15 amino acids. The ends were cut back, 6 bases at V and 1 base at J, with 13 bases in the middle. The CDR3 DNA reads TGTGCCAGCAGCAGACAGGCCCAGAGCAATCAGCCCCAGCATTTT. This gives the protein CASSRQAQSNQPQHF.

The sample holds many counts of this clonotype. DNA of the CDR3: TGCAGTGCGTTAACCGGGACCGGTGGAGGCTACACCTTC. Protein sequence: CSALTGTGGGYTF. This chain uses TRBV20-1 with TRBJ1-2; D may be TRBD1 (5 bases). CDR1 is DFQATT, CDR2 SNEGSKA, per germline (reference sequence). V was shortened by 6 bases and J by 8 bases, with 19 bases between the two germline ends. The CDR3 loop spans 13 amino acids.

This clonotype has at least ten counts. The gene calls are TRBV5-4 and TRBJ2-5, with 8 nucleotides matching TRBD2. J was trimmed by 11 bases and V by 4 bases; bases with no gene match: 13. The CDR3 runs to 14 residues. Germline V gives CDR1 SGHNT, CDR2 YYREEE (reference sequence). The CDR3 is CASSPEEGSGKQYF. In DNA, the CDR3 is TGTGCCAGCAGCCCAGAGGAGGGTAGCGGGAAACAGTACTTC.

At least ten counts were recorded for this clonotype. CDR3 protein: CASSLYLAGQETQYF. Here the CDR3 DNA reads TGTGCCAGCAGTTTATATCTAGCAGGGCAAGAGACCCAGTACTTC. The genes are TRBV12-3 or TRBV12-4 and TRBJ2-5; tentatively, D is TRBD1 or TRBD2 (5 bases each). Trimming shortened V by 2 bases and J by 2 bases, and 12 bases separated the two germline ends. CDR3 length equals 15 residues.

Many counts were recorded for this clonotype. The chain employs TRBV7-3 and TRBJ2-1, with TRBD2 identical over 7 bases. The trim removed 6 bases at V and 8 bases at J, leaving 7 bases unmatched. This CDR3 is built from 13 residues. Germline V gene lookup returns CDR1 SGHTA and CDR2 FQGTGA. The chain's CDR3 is CASRTMTSHEQFF. The CDR3 bases are TGTGCCAGCAGAACCATGACTAGCCATGAGCAGTTCTTC.

In its sample, this clonotype was seen many times. The chain links TRBV12-5 to TRBJ2-7; D is ambiguous. This CDR3 spans 13 amino acids. Germline values: CDR1 LGHNT, CDR2 FRNRAP. The V end lost 10 bases, the J end lost 2 bases, and 15 bases lay between the germline ends. CDR3 DNA: TGTGCTACAAAGGACGGGCGAACCTACGAGCAGTACTTC. It codes for CATKDGRTYEQYF.

This clonotype was seen many times. The chain recombines TRBV7-8 with TRBJ2-3, with TRBD1 identical over 9 bases. The CDR3 covers 13 residues. The germline V gene encodes CDR1 SGHVS and CDR2 FQNEAQ. After removal of 5 bases from V and 5 bases from J, the junction contained 2 bases not matched to a gene. The CDR3 is CASSADRGDTQYF. CDR3 DNA sequence: TGTGCCAGCAGCGCGGACAGGGGAGATACGCAGTATTTT.

Many counts were recorded for this clonotype. The chain joins TRBV20-1 to TRBJ2-1; 10 bases line up with TRBD2. Germline CDR1 reads DFQATT; CDR2 reads SNEGSKA (reference sequence). This CDR3 is built from 16 residues. V was pared by 1 base and J by 0 bases, with 3 bases of the junction left unmatched. The DNA of the CDR3 is TGCAGTGCTAGAGGCGGACTAGCGGACTCCTACAATGAGCAGTTCTTC. Translation: CSARGGLADSYNEQFF.

This clonotype was counted at least ten times. The chain recombines TRBV6-5 with TRBJ1-6; TRBD1 aligns across 8 bases. J gave up 13 bases and V 0 bases, and 14 bases lay outside the gene matches. Germline V gives CDR1 MNHEY, CDR2 SVGAGI. The CDR3 consists of 17 residues. The CDR3 here is CASSYSDLRTGYYPLHF. The CDR3 nucleotides read TGTGCCAGCAGTTACTCAGATCTACGGACAGGGTATTACCCCCTCCACTTT.

The J gene is TRBJ2-4, the V gene TRBV20-1, with a weak D call TRBD1 (6 bases). The germline V gene encodes CDR1 DFQATT and CDR2 SNEGSKA (reference sequence). The V gene lost 2 bases and the J gene lost 7 bases, with 12 bases spanning the gap. The CDR3 consists of 13 residues. The CDR3 sequence: CSARPRQENIQYF. The CDR3 DNA reads TGCAGTGCTAGACCTAGACAGGAGAACATTCAGTACTTC.

This clonotype was counted ten times or more. The J gene is TRBJ1-4, the V gene TRBV6-5; D may be TRBD1 (5 bases). Germline CDR1 MNHEY, CDR2 SVGAGI. The CDR3 is made up of 14 amino acids. V lost 5 bases to trimming and J lost 7 bases, with 14 bases between them. The CDR3, as DNA: TGTGCCAGCAGTACGACAGTTACCCCTGAAAAACTGTTTTTT. Its protein is CASSTTVTPEKLFF.

This clonotype was seen at least ten times. The chain links TRBV3-1 to TRBJ1-6, with 8 bases fitting TRBD1. The CDR3 spans 15 residues. J lost 10 bases, V lost 4 bases, and 9 bases had no gene match. Germline CDR1 reads LGHDT; CDR2 reads YNNKEL (reference sequence). The CDR3 coding sequence is TGTGCCAGCAGCCCCACAGGGGGGAAAGGGTCACCCCTCCACTTT. Encoded protein: CASSPTGGKGSPLHF.

This clonotype was seen repeatedly, ten times or more. The V and J genes are TRBV11-2 and TRBJ2-3, with 9 bases matching TRBD1. V lost 3 bases to trimming and J lost 4 bases; unmatched junction nucleotides: 2. The CDR3 runs to 14 residues. Germline assignment: CDR1 SGHAT and CDR2 FQNNGV. Written as DNA, the CDR3 is TGTGCCAGCAGCTTGACAGGGGGATCAGATACGCAGTATTTT. It codes for CASSLTGGSDTQYF. The variable domain in full, with the rest retrieved from reference TRBV11-2 and TRBJ2-3, is EAGVAQSPRYKIIEKRQSVAFWCNPISGHATLYWYQQILGQGPKLLIQFQNNGVVDDSQLPKDRFSAERLKGVDSTLKIQPAKLEDSAVYLCASSLTGGSDTQYFGPGTRLTVL.

This clonotype was counted at least ten times. This sequence joins TRBV12-3 or TRBV12-4 and TRBJ2-7; D perhaps matches TRBD2 (5 bases). Trimming removed 1 base from V and 4 bases from J, with 17 bases in between. This CDR3 contains 16 residues. CDR3 in DNA: TGTGCCAGCAGTTTAGGTCGAGGGAATTTGGGGTACGAGCAGTACTTC. Translation gives CASSLGRGNLGYEQYF.

In this sample, this clonotype turned up many times. The rearrangement links TRBV7-9 to TRBJ2-3; D gene uncertain. V lost 4 bases and J lost 8, with 13 bases in between. Germline CDR1 and CDR2: SEHNR and FQNEAQ (reference sequence). This CDR3 is built from 13 residues. The DNA of the CDR3 is TGTGCCAGCAGCTCCCGACCCCCGACTACGCAGTATTTT. This sequence encodes CASSSRPPTTQYF.

The chain uses TRBV12-5 and TRBJ1-5, with D perhaps TRBD1 (5 bases). Germline V gene sequence: CDR1 LGHNT, CDR2 FRNRAP. CDR3 length equals 14 residues. Trimming pared 6 bases from V and 7 bases from J, leaving 16 bases between. The CDR3 region has the DNA TGTGCTAGTGGCCCCCCCGGGGCTTGGCAGCCCCAGCATTTT. Translating it yields CASGPPGAWQPQHF.

This clonotype was seen ten or more times. V and J are TRBV19 and TRBJ1-2, with TRBD1 matching 7 bases. With 5 bases clipped from V and 5 bases from J, the junction kept 11 bases outside the gene matches. The germline V gene has CDR1 LNHDA and CDR2 SQIVND (reference sequence). The CDR3 length is 15 residues. The CDR3 DNA follows: TGTGCCAGTAGTTCCCAGGGGGGGGGCCGATATGGCTACACCTTC. It specifies CASSSQGGGRYGYTF.

Details on this clonotype: The DNA is left out, because the CDR3 cannot be placed on it with certainty; the CDR3 is given as TCRdb lists it. The chain recombines TRBV5-6 with TRBJ2-7; TRBD2, the table's D call, was not compared with the DNA. Ends included, the CDR3 has 21 residues. The germline CDR1 and CDR2 sequences are SGHDT and YYEEEE. This CDR3 reads CASSFYICSAPTSGGAYEQYF.

This clonotype was found many times. V gene TRBV19 combines with J gene TRBJ2-3, with a tentative D call TRBD2 (5 bases). This CDR3 has 15 amino acids. Looked up from germline, CDR1 is LNHDA and CDR2 is SQIVND (reference sequence). V lost 3 bases to trimming and J lost 6 bases, with 16 bases between them. CDR3 region: CASSIFGGVSDTQYF. As DNA, the CDR3 is TGTGCCAGTAGTATTTTTGGAGGAGTTTCTGATACGCAGTATTTT.

J is TRBJ2-3 and V is TRBV7-2, with TRBD2 identical over 11 bases. CDR3 size: 15 residues. Germline values: CDR1 SGHTA, CDR2 FQGNSA. After removal of 5 bases from V and 2 bases from J, the junction contained 3 bases not matched to a gene. CDR3 protein: CASSAGLAATDTQYF. CDR3 nucleotide sequence: TGTGCCAGCAGCGCGGGACTAGCGGCCACAGATACGCAGTATTTT.

This clonotype showed up many times. The V and J genes are TRBV12-3 or TRBV12-4 and TRBJ1-5, with 9 bases lining up with TRBD1. The CDR3 runs to 16 residues. J gave up 0 bases and V 4 bases, and 4 bases lay outside the gene matches. CDR3 region: CASSWGTGTSNQPQHF. The CDR3 DNA reads as TGTGCCAGCAGTTGGGGGACAGGGACTAGCAATCAGCCCCAGCATTTT.

Many counts were recorded for this clonotype. This sequence joins TRBV5-1 and TRBJ1-1, with 9 positions matching TRBD1. V gave up 4 bases and J gave up 2 bases; unmatched junction bases: 3. The CDR3 spans 14 residues. CDR1 is SGHRS and CDR2 is YFSETQ in the germline V gene. CDR3 DNA sequence: TGCGCCAGCAGCCTGACAGGGGGTAACACTGAAGCTTTCTTT. Residues: CASSLTGGNTEAFF.

This clonotype has only one observation. The rearrangement uses TRBV7-2 and TRBJ2-7, with 9 bases matching TRBD2. V gave up 3 bases and J gave up 3 bases; unmatched junction bases: 6. The CDR3 loop spans 15 amino acids. From germline, CDR1 is SGHTA and CDR2 FQGNSA. The CDR3 DNA is TGTGCCAGCAGCTTGCAGACTAGCGGTTACTACGAGCAGTACTTC. Translating it yields CASSLQTSGYYEQYF.

This clonotype was counted at least ten times. The chain carries TRBV11-1 and TRBJ2-3; D possibly corresponds to TRBD2 (5 bases). The germline V gene encodes CDR1 SGHAT and CDR2 FQDESV (reference sequence). The CDR3 consists of 16 residues. The ends were cut back, 4 bases at V and 0 bases at J, with 14 bases in the middle. CDR3 residues: CASSSTGFPSTDTQYF. CDR3 nucleotides: TGTGCCAGCAGCTCTACGGGATTTCCTAGCACAGATACGCAGTATTTT.

In this sample, this clonotype turned up many times. The chain has TRBV5-1 and TRBJ2-3, with D tentatively TRBD2 (6 bases). Germline CDR1 and CDR2: SGHRS and YFSETQ. The CDR3 is made up of 14 amino acids. With 3 bases removed from V and 5 bases from J, the gap between germline ends came to 13 bases. Here the CDR3 DNA reads TGCGCCAGCAGCTCCGGGGGACTTGGAGATACGCAGTATTTT. This gives the protein CASSSGGLGDTQYF.

This clonotype was counted ten times or more. The chain recombines TRBV21-1 with TRBJ2-1; no DNA check was done on the table's D call, TRBD2. TRBV21-1 is noted as a pseudogene. The CDR3 runs to 16 residues. This CDR3 reads CASSEGLAASYNEQFF. The CDR3 DNA follows: TGTGCCAGCAGCGAGGGACTAGCGGCCTCCTACAATGAGCAGTTCTTC.

The V call is TRBV7-6, the J call TRBJ1-1, with 7 bases matching TRBD1. With V trimmed by 5 bases and J by 5 bases, 8 bases remained unmatched. Per the germline V gene, CDR1 is SGHVS and CDR2 is FNYEAQ. There are 14 residues in the CDR3. The CDR3 here is CASSGNRGGTEAFF. For the CDR3, the DNA is TGTGCCAGCAGCGGAAACAGGGGTGGGACTGAAGCTTTCTTT.